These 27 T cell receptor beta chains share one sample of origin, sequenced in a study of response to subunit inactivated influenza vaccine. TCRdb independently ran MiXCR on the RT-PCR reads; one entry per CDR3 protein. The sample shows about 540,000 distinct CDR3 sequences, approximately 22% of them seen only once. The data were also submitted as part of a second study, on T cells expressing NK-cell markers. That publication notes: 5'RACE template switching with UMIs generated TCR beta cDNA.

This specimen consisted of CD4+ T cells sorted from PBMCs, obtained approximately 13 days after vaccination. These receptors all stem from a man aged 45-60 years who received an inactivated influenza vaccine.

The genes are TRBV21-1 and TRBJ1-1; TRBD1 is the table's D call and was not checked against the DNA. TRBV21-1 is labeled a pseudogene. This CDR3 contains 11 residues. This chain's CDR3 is CASSTGQQAFF. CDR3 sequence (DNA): TGTGCCAGCAGCACTGGACAGCAAGCTTTCTTT.

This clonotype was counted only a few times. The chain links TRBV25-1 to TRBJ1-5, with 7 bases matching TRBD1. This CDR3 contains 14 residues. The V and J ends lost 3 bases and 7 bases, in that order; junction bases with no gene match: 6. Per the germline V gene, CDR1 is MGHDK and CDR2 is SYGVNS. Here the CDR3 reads CASSETGMGQPQHF. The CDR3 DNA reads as TGTGCCAGCAGTGAGACAGGGATGGGACAGCCCCAGCATTTT.

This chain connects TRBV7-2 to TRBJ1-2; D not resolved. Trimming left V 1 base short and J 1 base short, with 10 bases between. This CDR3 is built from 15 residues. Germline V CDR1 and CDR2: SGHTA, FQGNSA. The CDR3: CASSLVQGVNYGYTF. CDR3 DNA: TGTGCCAGCAGCTTAGTTCAAGGAGTTAACTATGGCTACACCTTC.

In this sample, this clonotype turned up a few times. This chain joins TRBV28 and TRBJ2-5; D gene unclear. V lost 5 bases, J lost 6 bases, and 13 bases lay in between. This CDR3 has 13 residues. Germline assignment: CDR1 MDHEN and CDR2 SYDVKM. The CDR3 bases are TGTGCCAGCAGTCTCGGACGCATACAGACCCAGTACTTC. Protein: CASSLGRIQTQYF.

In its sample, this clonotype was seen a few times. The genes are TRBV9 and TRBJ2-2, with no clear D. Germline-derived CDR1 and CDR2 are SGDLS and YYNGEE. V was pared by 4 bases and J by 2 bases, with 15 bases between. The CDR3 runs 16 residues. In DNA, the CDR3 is TGTGCCAGCAGCCAGCCTCGTAGATCTAACACCGGGGAGCTGTTTTTT. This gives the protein CASSQPRRSNTGELFF. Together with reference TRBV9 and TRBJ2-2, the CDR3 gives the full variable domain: DSGVTQTPKHLITATGQRVTLRCSPRSGDLSVYWYQQSLDQGLQFLIQYYNGEERAKGNILERFSAQQFPDLHSELNLSSLELGDSALYFCASSQPRRSNTGELFFGEGSRLTVL.

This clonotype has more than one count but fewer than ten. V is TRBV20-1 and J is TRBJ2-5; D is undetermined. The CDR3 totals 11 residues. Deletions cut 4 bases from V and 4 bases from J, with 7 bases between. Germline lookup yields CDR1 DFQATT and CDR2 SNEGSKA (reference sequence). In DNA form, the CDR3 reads TGCAGTGCTATGGGAAGAGAGACCCAGTACTTC. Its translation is CSAMGRETQYF.

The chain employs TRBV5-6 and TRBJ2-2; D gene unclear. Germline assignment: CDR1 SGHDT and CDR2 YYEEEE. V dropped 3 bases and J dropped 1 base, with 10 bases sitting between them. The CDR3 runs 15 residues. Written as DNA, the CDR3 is TGTGCCAGCAGCTCTCTTTACCTGAACACCGGGGAGCTGTTTTTT. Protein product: CASSSLYLNTGELFF.

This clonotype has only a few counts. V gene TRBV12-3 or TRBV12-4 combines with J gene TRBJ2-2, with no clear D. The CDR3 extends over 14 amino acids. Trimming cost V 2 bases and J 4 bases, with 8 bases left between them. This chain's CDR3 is CASSLKQTTGELFF. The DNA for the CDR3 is TGTGCCAGCAGTTTAAAGCAGACCACCGGGGAGCTGTTTTTT.

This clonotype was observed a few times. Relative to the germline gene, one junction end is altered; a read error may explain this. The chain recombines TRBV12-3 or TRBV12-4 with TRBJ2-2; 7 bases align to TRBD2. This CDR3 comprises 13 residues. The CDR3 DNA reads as TGTGCCACCGGGACTACTAACAACGGGGAGCTGTTTTTT. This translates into CATGTTNNGELFF.

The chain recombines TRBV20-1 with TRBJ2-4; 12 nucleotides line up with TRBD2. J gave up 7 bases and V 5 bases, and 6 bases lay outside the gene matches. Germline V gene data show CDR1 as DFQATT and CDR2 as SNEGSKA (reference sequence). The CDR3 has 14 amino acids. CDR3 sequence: CSALTSGRGNIQYF. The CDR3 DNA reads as TGCAGTGCTCTGACTAGCGGGAGAGGGAACATTCAGTACTTC.

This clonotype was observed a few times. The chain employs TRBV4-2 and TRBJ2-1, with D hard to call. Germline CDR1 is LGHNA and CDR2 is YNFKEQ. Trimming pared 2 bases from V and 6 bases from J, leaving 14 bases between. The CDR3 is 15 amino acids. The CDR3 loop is CASSQHPDRPNEQFF. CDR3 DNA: TGTGCCAGCAGCCAACACCCGGACCGCCCCAATGAGCAGTTCTTC.

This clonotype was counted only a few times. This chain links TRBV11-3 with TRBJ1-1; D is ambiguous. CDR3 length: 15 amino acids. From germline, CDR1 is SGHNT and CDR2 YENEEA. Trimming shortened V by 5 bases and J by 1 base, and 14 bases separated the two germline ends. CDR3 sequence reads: CASSPTPGSNTEAFF. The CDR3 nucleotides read TGTGCCAGCAGCCCTACCCCGGGTTCGAACACTGAAGCTTTCTTT.

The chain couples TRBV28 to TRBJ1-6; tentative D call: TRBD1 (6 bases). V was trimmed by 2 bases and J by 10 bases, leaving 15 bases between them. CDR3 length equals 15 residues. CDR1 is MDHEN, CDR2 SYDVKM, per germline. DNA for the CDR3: TGTGCCAGCAGTTTAATGGTCGGGGGCGGGTCACCCCTCCACTTT. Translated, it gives CASSLMVGGGSPLHF.

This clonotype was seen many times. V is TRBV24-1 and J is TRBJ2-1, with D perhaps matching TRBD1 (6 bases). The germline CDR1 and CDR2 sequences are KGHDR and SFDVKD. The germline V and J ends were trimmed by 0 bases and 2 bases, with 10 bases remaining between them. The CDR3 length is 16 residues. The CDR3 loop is CATSDLRQGTYNEQFF. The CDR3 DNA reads TGTGCCACCAGTGATTTGCGTCAGGGGACCTACAATGAGCAGTTCTTC.

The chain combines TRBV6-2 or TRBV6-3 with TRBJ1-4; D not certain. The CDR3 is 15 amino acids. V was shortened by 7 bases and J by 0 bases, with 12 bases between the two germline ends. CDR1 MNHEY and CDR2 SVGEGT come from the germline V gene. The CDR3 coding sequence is TGTGCCAGCACGAGCTCGGGGACAACTAATGAAAAACTGTTTTTT. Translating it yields CASTSSGTTNEKLFF.

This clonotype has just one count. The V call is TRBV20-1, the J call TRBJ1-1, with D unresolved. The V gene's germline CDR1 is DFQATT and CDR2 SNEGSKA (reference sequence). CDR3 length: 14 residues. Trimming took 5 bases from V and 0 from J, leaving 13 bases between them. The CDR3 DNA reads TGCAGTGCTCCGCGGGAGAACATGAACACTGAAGCTTTCTTT. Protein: CSAPRENMNTEAFF.

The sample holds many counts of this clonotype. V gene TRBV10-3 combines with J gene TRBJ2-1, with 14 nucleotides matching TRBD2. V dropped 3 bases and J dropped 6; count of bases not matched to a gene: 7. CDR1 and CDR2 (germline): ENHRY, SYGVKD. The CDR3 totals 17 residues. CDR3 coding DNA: TGTGCCATCAGTGAACACGCCGGGACTAGCGGGAGCAATGAGCAGTTCTTC. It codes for CAISEHAGTSGSNEQFF.

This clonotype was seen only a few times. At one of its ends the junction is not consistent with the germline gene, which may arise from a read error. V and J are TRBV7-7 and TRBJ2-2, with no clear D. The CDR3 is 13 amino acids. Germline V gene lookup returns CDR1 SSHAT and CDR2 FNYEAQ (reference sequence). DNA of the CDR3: TGTGCTAGCAGCTCCGACCTTACCGGGGAGCTGTTTTTT. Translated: CASSSDLTGELFF. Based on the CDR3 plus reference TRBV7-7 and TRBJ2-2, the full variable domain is GAGVSQSPRYKVTKRGQDVTLRCDPISSHATLYWYQQALGQGPEFLTYFNYEAQPDKSGLPSDRFSAERPEGSISTLTIQRTEQRDSAMYRCASSSDLTGELFFGEGSRLTVL.

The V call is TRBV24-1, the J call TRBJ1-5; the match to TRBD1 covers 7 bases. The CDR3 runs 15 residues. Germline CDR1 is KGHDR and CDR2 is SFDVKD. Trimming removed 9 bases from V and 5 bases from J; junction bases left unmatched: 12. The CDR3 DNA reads TGTGCCACCTCTAAAGGGAGGGGGCGGGATCAGCCCCAGCATTTT. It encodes CATSKGRGRDQPQHF.

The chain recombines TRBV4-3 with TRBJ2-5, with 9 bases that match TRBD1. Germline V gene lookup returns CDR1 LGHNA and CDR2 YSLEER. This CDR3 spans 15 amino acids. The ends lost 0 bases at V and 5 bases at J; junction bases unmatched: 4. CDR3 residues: CASSQDGTGWETQYF. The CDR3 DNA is TGCGCCAGCAGCCAAGACGGGACAGGGTGGGAGACCCAGTACTTC.

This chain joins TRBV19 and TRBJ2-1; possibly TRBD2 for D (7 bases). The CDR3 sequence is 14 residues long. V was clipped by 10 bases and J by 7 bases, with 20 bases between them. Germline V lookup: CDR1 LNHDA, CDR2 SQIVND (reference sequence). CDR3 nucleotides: TGTGCCACTAAGACCCAGGGAGGGACAAATGAGCAGTTCTTC. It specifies CATKTQGGTNEQFF.

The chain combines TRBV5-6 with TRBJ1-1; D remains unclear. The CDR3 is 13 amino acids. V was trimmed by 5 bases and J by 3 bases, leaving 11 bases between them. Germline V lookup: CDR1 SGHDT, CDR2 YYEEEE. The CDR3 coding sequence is TGTGCCAGCAGGTACGGTCTGGACACTGAAGCTTTCTTT. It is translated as CASRYGLDTEAFF.

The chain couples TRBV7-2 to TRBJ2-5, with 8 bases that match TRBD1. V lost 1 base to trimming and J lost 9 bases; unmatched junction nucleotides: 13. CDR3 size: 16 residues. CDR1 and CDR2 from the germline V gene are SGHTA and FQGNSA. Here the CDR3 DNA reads TGTGCCAGCAGCTTAGGGACAGGGATTATCAAAGAAGCCCAGTACTTC. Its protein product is CASSLGTGIIKEAQYF.

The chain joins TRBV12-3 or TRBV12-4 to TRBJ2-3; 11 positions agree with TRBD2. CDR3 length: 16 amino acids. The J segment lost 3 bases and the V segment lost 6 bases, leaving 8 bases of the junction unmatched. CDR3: CASSTGLAGRTDTQYF. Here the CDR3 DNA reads TGTGCCAGCAGCACCGGACTAGCGGGTCGGACAGATACGCAGTATTTT.

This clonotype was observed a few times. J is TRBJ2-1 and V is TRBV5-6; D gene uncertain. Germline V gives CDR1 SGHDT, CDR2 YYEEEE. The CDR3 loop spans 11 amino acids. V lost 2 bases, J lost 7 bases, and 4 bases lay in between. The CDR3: CASSFQNEQFF. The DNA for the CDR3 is TGTGCCAGCAGCTTCCAGAATGAGCAGTTCTTC.

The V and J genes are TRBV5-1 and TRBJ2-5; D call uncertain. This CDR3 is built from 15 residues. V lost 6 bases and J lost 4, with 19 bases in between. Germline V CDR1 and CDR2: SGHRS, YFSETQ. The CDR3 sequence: CASTGRVRDRETQYF. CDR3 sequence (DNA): TGCGCCAGCACCGGCAGAGTAAGGGATCGAGAGACCCAGTACTTC.

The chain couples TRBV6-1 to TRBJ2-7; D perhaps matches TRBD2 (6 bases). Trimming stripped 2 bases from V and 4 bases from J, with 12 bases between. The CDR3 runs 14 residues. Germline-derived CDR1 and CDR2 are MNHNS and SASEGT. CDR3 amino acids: CASSELGREYEQYF. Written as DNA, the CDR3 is TGTGCCAGCAGTGAACTAGGGCGGGAATACGAGCAGTACTTC.